This T cell receptor (beta chain) was identified in a study of T cell clonality in common variable immunodeficiency. General study findings and limits: Fewer deletions and N-nucleotide insertions were reportedly seen in common variable immunodeficiency TCR beta sequences. Shared TCRbeta clones were fewer between CVID subjects than controls. Links between repertoire features and CVID complications were heterogeneity-limited.

The protocol was immunoSEQ multiplex PCR, while the TCRdb copy is restricted to in-frame clones and leaves out a portion. The sample contains about 32,000 clones, none of them singletons. The germline gives CDR1 SQVTM, CDR2 ANQGSEA. This CDR3 region has 15 residues. V gave up 3 bases and J gave up 4 bases; unmatched junction bases: 12. This clone was recorded many times. Its matching antigen is unknown. The CDR3 is cut off 3 residues early in the read; its end comes from the germline J gene. The chain couples TRBV29-1 to TRBJ2-7; 7 bases are shared with TRBD1. Sequencing used peripheral blood mononuclear cells. The origin of this receptor is a human donor with common variable immunodeficiency. CDR3 residues: CSVEYPDRAPYEQYF. The part of the CDR3 DNA that was read is TGCAGCGTTGAGTATCCTGACAGGGCCCCATACGAG.